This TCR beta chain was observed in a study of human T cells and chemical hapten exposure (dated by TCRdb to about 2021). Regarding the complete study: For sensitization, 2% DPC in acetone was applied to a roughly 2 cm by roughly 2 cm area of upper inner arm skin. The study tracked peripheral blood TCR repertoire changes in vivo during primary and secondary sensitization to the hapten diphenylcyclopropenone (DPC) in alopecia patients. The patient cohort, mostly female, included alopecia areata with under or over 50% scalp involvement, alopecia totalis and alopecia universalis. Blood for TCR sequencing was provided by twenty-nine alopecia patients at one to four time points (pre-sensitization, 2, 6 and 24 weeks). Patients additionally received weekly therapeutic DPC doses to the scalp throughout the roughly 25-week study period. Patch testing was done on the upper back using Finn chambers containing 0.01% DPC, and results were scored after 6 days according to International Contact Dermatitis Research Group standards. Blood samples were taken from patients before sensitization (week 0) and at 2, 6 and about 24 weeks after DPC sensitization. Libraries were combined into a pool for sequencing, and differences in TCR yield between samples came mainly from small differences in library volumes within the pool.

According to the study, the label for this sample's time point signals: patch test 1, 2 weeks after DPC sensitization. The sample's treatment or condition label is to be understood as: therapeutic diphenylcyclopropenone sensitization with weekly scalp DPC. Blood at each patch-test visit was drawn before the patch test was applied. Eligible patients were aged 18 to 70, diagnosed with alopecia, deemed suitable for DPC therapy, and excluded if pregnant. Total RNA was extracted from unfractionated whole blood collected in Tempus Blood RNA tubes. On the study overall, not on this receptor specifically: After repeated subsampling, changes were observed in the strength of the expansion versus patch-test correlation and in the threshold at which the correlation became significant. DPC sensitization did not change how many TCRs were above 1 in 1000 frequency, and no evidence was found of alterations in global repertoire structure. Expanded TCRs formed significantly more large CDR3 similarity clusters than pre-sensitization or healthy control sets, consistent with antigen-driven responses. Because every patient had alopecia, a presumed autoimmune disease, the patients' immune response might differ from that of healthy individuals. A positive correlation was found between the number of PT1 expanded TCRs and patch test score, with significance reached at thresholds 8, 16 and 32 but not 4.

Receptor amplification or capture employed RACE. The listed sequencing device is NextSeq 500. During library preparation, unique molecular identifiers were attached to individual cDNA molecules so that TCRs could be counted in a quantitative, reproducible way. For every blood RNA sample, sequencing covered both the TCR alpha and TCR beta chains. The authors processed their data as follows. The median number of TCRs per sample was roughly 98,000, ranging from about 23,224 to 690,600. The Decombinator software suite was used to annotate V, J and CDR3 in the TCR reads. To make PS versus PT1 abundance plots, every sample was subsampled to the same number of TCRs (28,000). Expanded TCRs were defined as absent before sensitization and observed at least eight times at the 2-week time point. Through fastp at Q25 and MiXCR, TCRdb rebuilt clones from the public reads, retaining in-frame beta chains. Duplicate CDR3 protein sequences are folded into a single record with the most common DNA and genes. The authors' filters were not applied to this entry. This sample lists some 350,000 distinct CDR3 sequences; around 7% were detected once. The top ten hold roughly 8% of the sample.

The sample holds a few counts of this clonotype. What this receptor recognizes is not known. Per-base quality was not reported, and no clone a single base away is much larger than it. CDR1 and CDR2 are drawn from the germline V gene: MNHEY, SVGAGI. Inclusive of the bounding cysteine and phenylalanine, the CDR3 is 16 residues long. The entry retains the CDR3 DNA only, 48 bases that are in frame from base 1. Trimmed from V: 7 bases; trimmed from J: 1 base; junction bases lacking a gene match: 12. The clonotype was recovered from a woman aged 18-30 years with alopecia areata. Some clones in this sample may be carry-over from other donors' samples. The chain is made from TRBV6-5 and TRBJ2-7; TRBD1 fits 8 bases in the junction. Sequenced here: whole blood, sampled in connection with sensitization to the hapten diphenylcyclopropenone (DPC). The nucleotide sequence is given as TGTGCCAGCACCTCCGCGGATACAGGGGGTTCCTACGAGCAGTACTTC. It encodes CASTSADTGGSYEQYF.